What follows describes a single TCR beta chain. No antigen is known for it. The sample belongs to a study of cytomegalovirus exposure and HLA in healthy donors. Germline V gene sequence: CDR1 PRHDT, CDR2 FYEKMQ (reference sequence). The length of the CDR3 is 14 residues. V lost 5 bases to trimming and J lost 4 bases; unmatched junction nucleotides: 6. The study ran its PCR with 60 Vbeta and 13 Jbeta primers. This table comes from immunoSEQ multiplex PCR, and its TCRdb copy is limited to in-frame clones, with some not included. This table has about 200,000 clones, roughly 80% appearing once. Study-level results: When presence/absence was analysed, sequencing depth was taken to be roughly uniform across donors.

The sequenced sample consisted of PBMCs. The rearrangement joins TRBV13 to TRBJ1-1; TRBD1 matches 8 bases. The sequence was collected from a man aged 30-40 years in good health and CMV-seronegative. The CDR3 DNA is TGTGCCAGCAGCCAGGACAGGGCCGGCACTGAAGCTTTCTTT. Its protein product is CASSQDRAGTEAFF.